This passage covers 22 T cell receptor beta chains from one sample sequenced in a study of identical twins. A single record per CDR3 protein comes from TCRdb applying MiXCR to the 5' RACE reads. The table records about 890,000 distinct CDR3 sequences, approximately 13% of them present only once. These data are also associated with another study on yellow fever vaccine responses in identical twins.

Sequences were obtained from PBMCs. The receptor source for this set is a woman aged 18-29 years in good health.

Ten or more counts support this clonotype. The chain uses TRBV12-3 or TRBV12-4 and TRBJ2-1, with 9 bases identical to TRBD2. After removal of 6 bases from V and 4 bases from J, the junction contained 4 bases not matched to a gene. CDR3 size: 14 residues. CDR3: CASSPSGAYNEQFF. CDR3 in DNA: TGTGCCAGCAGCCCTAGCGGGGCATACAATGAGCAGTTCTTC.

The CDR3 sequence: CASSYSVISSYNEQFF. The CDR3 region has the DNA TGTGCCAGCAGTTACTCGGTTATAAGCTCCTACAATGAGCAGTTCTTC. V gene TRBV6-5 combines with J gene TRBJ2-1; D not resolved. The CDR3 is 16 amino acids. The germline CDR1 and CDR2 sequences are MNHEY and SVGAGI. V lost 0 bases and J 0 bases, leaving 9 bases between the germline ends.

J is TRBJ2-1 and V is TRBV19; D not certain. This CDR3 is 12 amino acids long. Germline lookup yields CDR1 LNHDA and CDR2 SQIVND (reference sequence). V was pared by 7 bases and J by 3 bases, with 7 bases between. CDR3 region: CASNANYNEQFF. The CDR3 DNA reads TGTGCCAGTAACGCAAACTACAATGAGCAGTTCTTC.

V is TRBV2 and J is TRBJ2-5; no clear D gene. The CDR3 has 12 residues. Trimming removed 4 bases at V and 4 bases at J, with 7 bases between. From germline, CDR1 is SNHLY and CDR2 FYNNEI. This chain's CDR3 is CASSAWGETQYF. Here the CDR3 DNA reads TGTGCCAGCAGTGCATGGGGAGAGACCCAGTACTTC.

The rearrangement joins TRBV27 to TRBJ2-7, with TRBD2 matching over 9 bases. The junction had 2 bases not matched to a gene; V was cut back by 2 bases and J by 6 bases. From germline, CDR1 is MNHEY and CDR2 SMNVEV (reference sequence). The CDR3 extends over 13 amino acids. The CDR3 reads CASSLLAGIEQYF. The CDR3 coding sequence is TGTGCCAGCAGTTTACTAGCGGGGATCGAGCAGTACTTC.

This chain uses TRBV29-1 with TRBJ2-3, with 10 nucleotides matching TRBD2. Germline V gene sequence: CDR1 SQVTM, CDR2 ANQGSEA. After removal of 4 bases from V and 3 bases from J, the junction contained 10 bases not matched to a gene. This CDR3 spans 16 amino acids. The CDR3 DNA sequence: TGCAGCGTTGGGGGGCTAGCGGGAGAGGGGACAGATACGCAGTATTTT. Its protein product is CSVGGLAGEGTDTQYF.

This clonotype was seen at least ten times. This sequence joins TRBV5-1 and TRBJ2-1; tentatively, D is TRBD2 (5 bases). V was pared by 7 bases and J by 4 bases, with 18 bases between. CDR1 is SGHRS and CDR2 is YFSETQ in the germline V gene. The CDR3 extends over 15 amino acids. The CDR3 coding sequence is TGCGCCAGCTATCTTCCGGGGTCCCGGTACAATGAGCAGTTCTTC. This sequence encodes CASYLPGSRYNEQFF.

Of note for this clonotype: A read error may produce the germline difference seen at one junction end. The chain joins TRBV20-1 to TRBJ2-1, with TRBD2 matching 11 bases. The length of the CDR3 is 16 residues. The germline gives CDR1 DFQATT, CDR2 SNEGSKA (reference sequence). This CDR3 is CCAITLAGEPHGEQFF. The CDR3 coding sequence is TGCTGTGCCATCACACTAGCGGGAGAGCCCCATGGTGAGCAGTTCTTC.

V and J are TRBV20-1 and TRBJ2-5; no clear D. This CDR3 spans 14 amino acids. Trimming shortened V by 2 bases and J by 5 bases, and 15 bases separated the two germline ends. Germline V gene lookup returns CDR1 DFQATT and CDR2 SNEGSKA (reference sequence). In DNA, the CDR3 is TGCAGTGCTAGATCAGACCTAGTACTGGAGACCCAGTACTTC. Protein: CSARSDLVLETQYF.

This clonotype came up a few times. The chain's CDR3 is CATSPTSGKFDEQFF. CDR3 DNA: TGTGCCACCAGCCCAACTAGCGGGAAATTCGATGAGCAGTTCTTC. This chain joins TRBV24-1 and TRBJ2-1; TRBD2 matches 10 bases. V was pared by 7 bases and J by 8 bases, with 10 bases of the junction left unmatched. CDR1 is KGHDR, CDR2 SFDVKD, per germline. CDR3 size: 15 residues.

This clonotype was seen many times. The J gene is TRBJ1-2, the V gene TRBV5-1, with TRBD1 as a possible D gene (5 bases). V lost 4 bases and J lost 3, with 10 bases in between. The CDR3 totals 13 residues. Germline CDR1 SGHRS, CDR2 YFSETQ. The CDR3 spells CASSIQGDYGYTF. The CDR3 bases are TGCGCCAGCAGCATTCAGGGAGACTATGGCTACACCTTC.

As for this clonotype: One end of the junction varies from germline; a read error may be responsible. The chain couples TRBV3-1 to TRBJ2-1; no clear D gene. The CDR3 sequence is 13 residues long. CDR1 is LGHDT and CDR2 is YNNKEL in the germline V gene (reference sequence). The CDR3 loop reads CTSSQASYNEQFF. CDR3 DNA: TGTACCAGCAGCCAAGCCTCCTACAATGAGCAGTTCTTC.

The V gene is TRBV7-9, the J gene TRBJ2-3; D gene uncertain. Germline V CDR1 and CDR2: SEHNR, FQNEAQ (reference sequence). V was clipped by 2 bases and J by 0 bases, with 9 bases between them. The CDR3 spans 15 residues. CDR3 sequence (DNA): TGTGCCAGCAGCTTAAGTGAGACTAGCACAGATACGCAGTATTTT. Residues: CASSLSETSTDTQYF.

This clonotype appeared a few times. This chain connects TRBV20-1 to TRBJ1-2; D possibly corresponds to TRBD1 (6 bases). The V gene's germline CDR1 is DFQATT and CDR2 SNEGSKA (reference sequence). The ends were cut back, 0 bases at V and 5 bases at J, with 16 bases in the middle. This CDR3 comprises 15 residues. In nucleotides, the CDR3 is TGCAGTGCTAGAGATACGAGGGGGAGAGAATATGGCTACACCTTC. This encodes CSARDTRGREYGYTF.

V gene TRBV12-3 or TRBV12-4 combines with J gene TRBJ2-1; 8 bases agree with TRBD2. Germline trimming cut 6 bases from V and 3 bases from J; bases unmatched to any gene: 10. The CDR3 length is 16 residues. Here the CDR3 reads CASSPPGGLGYNEQFF. The CDR3 DNA sequence: TGTGCCAGCAGCCCCCCCGGGGGACTAGGCTACAATGAGCAGTTCTTC.

This chain connects TRBV18 to TRBJ1-2, with 10 bases matching TRBD1. The CDR3 contains 14 residues. The V gene end was trimmed by 3 bases and the J gene end by 8 bases; junction bases not matched to a gene: 6. The germline gives CDR1 KGHSH, CDR2 LQKENI. This CDR3 is CASSPTGQGTGYTF. As DNA, the CDR3 is TGTGCCAGCTCACCGACGGGACAGGGGACGGGCTACACCTTC. Supplemented by reference TRBV18 and TRBJ1-2, the full variable domain reads NAGVMQNPRHLVRRRGQEARLRCSPMKGHSHVYWYRQLPEEGLKFMVYLQKENIIDESGMPKERFSAEFPKEGPSILRIQQVVRGDSAAYFCASSPTGQGTGYTFGSGTRLTVV.

This clonotype was seen only a few times. V gene TRBV12-5 combines with J gene TRBJ2-7, with D unclear. The CDR3 consists of 15 residues. V gave up 1 base and J gave up 1 base, with 11 bases separating them. Germline lookup yields CDR1 LGHNT and CDR2 FRNRAP. This CDR3 reads CASGLGRYGSYEQYF. CDR3 coding DNA: TGTGCTAGTGGTTTGGGTAGATACGGGTCCTACGAGCAGTACTTC.

The chain combines TRBV15 with TRBJ1-4; D gene uncertain. The CDR3 sequence is 13 residues long. CDR1 LNHNV and CDR2 YYDKDF come from the germline V gene (reference sequence). The V end lost 5 bases, the J end lost 0 bases, and 4 bases lay between the germline ends. CDR3 nucleotide sequence: TGTGCCACCAGCCCAACAACTAATGAAAAACTGTTTTTT. Residues: CATSPTTNEKLFF.

The table lists this clonotype with a few counts. This sequence joins TRBV4-1 and TRBJ1-3; unclear D gene. The V end lost 4 bases, the J end lost 0 bases, and 7 bases lay between the germline ends. CDR3 size: 14 residues. The germline V gene has CDR1 MGHRA and CDR2 YSYEKL. The CDR3 nucleotides read TGCGCCAGCAGCCCCGTTAGCTCTGGAAACACCATATATTTT. It translates to CASSPVSSGNTIYF.

This clonotype was observed a few times. This chain uses TRBV7-6 with TRBJ2-5; 9 bases match TRBD1. The CDR3 has 15 amino acids. V shed 1 base, J shed 1 base, and the junction held 1 base outside the gene matches. CDR1 SGHVS and CDR2 FNYEAQ come from the germline V gene. The CDR3 region has the DNA TGTGCCAGCAGCTTAGGGGACAGGGTCCAAGAGACCCAGTACTTC. It encodes CASSLGDRVQETQYF.

This sequence joins TRBV29-1 and TRBJ2-7; D tentatively fits TRBD1 or TRBD2 (6 bases each). V was trimmed by 1 base and J by 4 bases, leaving 14 bases between them. Germline values: CDR1 SQVTM, CDR2 ANQGSEA. This CDR3 has 14 residues. CDR3 residues: CSVEAGGREYEQYF. The CDR3 region has the DNA TGCAGCGTTGAAGCCGGGGGCAGGGAATACGAGCAGTACTTC.

The CDR3 reads CASSRAGVSSTDTQYF. The CDR3 nucleotides are TGTGCCAGCAGCCGCGCCGGAGTTTCTAGCACAGATACGCAGTATTTT. The V call is TRBV28, the J call TRBJ2-3; D is unclear. Trimming removed 6 bases from V and 0 bases from J, with 16 bases in between. Germline V gene lookup returns CDR1 MDHEN and CDR2 SYDVKM. This CDR3 comprises 16 residues.